This T cell receptor (beta chain) stems from a study of cytomegalovirus exposure and HLA in healthy donors. General study points: Most TCR sequences were seen very rarely across donors, but some public TCRs occurred in many.

Assay: immunoSEQ multiplex PCR; the TCRdb copy retains only in-frame clones and omits some. The top ten clones hold 1.4% to 1.5% of a sample with some 120,000 clones, approximately 91% of them seen once. The CDR3 is 14 amino acids. Looked up from germline, CDR1 is SGHRS and CDR2 is YFSETQ. The V gene lost 4 bases and the J gene lost 2 bases, with 13 bases spanning the gap. As to this clone: Its antigen is still unknown.

The chain recombines TRBV5-1 with TRBJ2-7, with a weak D call TRBD1 (5 bases). This sequence originates from a man younger than 45 in good health and CMV-seronegative. Sequenced material: PBMCs. CDR3 in DNA: TGCGCCAGCAGCCTTGGCAGGGCGACCTACGAGCAGTACTTC. Amino acids: CASSLGRATYEQYF.